The next 25 T cell receptor beta chains were all read from a single sample in a study of T cells in localized non-small cell lung cancer. TCRdb's table, derived via immunoSEQ multiplex PCR, lists solely in-frame clones and lacks some. The sample consists of under 3,500 clones, about 28% of them appearing once. The material was lung tumor tissue, obtained before any cancer treatment. These receptors were collected from a man aged 40 to 75 with stage II squamous cell lung carcinoma.

The rearrangement links TRBV29-1 to TRBJ2-7; 8 bases agree with TRBD2. Germline V gene data show CDR1 as SQVTM and CDR2 as ANQGSEA. This CDR3 has 15 residues. V shed 0 bases and J 6 bases; nucleotides not matched to a gene: 10. The CDR3 reads CSVEDGDREGREQYF. CDR3 sequence (DNA): TGCAGCGTTGAAGACGGTGATCGGGAGGGCCGCGAGCAGTACTTC.

This clone was found a few times. The J gene is TRBJ1-1, the V gene TRBV6-8, with 7 bases fitting TRBD1. This CDR3 spans 13 amino acids. J was trimmed by 4 bases and V by 5 bases; bases with no gene match: 4. The V gene's germline CDR1 is MNHGY and CDR2 SAAAGT. CDR3 protein: CASSRQGGTEAFF. CDR3 in DNA: TGTGCCAGCAGTCGACAGGGAGGCACTGAAGCTTTCTTT.

This clone was seen a handful of times. This chain connects TRBV30 to TRBJ1-5; D may be TRBD1 (6 bases). The CDR3 is 14 residues long. Trimming pared 4 bases from V and 0 bases from J, leaving 10 bases between. The germline CDR1 and CDR2 sequences are GTSNPN and SVGIG (reference sequence). CDR3 nucleotide sequence: TGTGCCTGGACCCAGGGGCGTAGCAATCAGCCCCAGCATTTT. It encodes CAWTQGRSNQPQHF.

As for this clone: The junction departs from the called germline gene at one end, perhaps through a read error. V usage is TRBV6-8 and J usage is TRBJ2-6, with 7 bases matching TRBD1. This CDR3 is built from 15 residues. Germline CDR1 and CDR2: MNHGY and SAAAGT. Written as DNA, the CDR3 is TGTGCCATCAGTGGGACAGTCTCTGGGGCCAACGTCCTGACTTTC. Amino acids: CAISGTVSGANVLTF.

This clone is labeled medium-sized (0.01 to 0.1%). V gene TRBV11-3 combines with J gene TRBJ2-1; D gene uncertain. This CDR3 is built from 14 residues. The germline CDR1 and CDR2 sequences are SGHNT and YENEEA. The V end was cut by 2 bases, the J end by 4 bases, with 9 bases between. CDR3 bases: TGTGCCAGCAGCTTAAGTAGTAGGTACAATGAGCAGTTCTTC. Protein sequence: CASSLSSRYNEQFF. The full variable domain, its missing parts supplied by reference TRBV11-3 and TRBJ2-1, is EAGVVQSPRYKIIEKKQPVAFWCNPISGHNTLYWYLQNLGQGPELLIRYENEEAVDDSQLPKDRFSAERLKGVDSTLKIQPAELGDSAVYLCASSLSSRYNEQFFGPGTRLTVL.

This clone has more than one count but fewer than ten. This sequence joins TRBV12-2 and TRBJ1-5; the table's D call, TRBD1, has no DNA check behind it. TRBV12-2 counts as a pseudogene. The CDR3 consists of 14 residues. The CDR3 is CATTKTGSNQPQHF. For the CDR3, the DNA is TGTGCCACCACCAAGACAGGAAGCAATCAGCCCCAGCATTTT.

This clone is medium-sized by share. The chain couples TRBV7-2 to TRBJ1-1; 7 bases map to TRBD1. Trimming took 5 bases from V and 4 from J; bases not matched to a gene: 4. Germline lookup yields CDR1 SGHTA and CDR2 FQGNSA. The CDR3 length is 13 residues. The CDR3 region has the DNA TGTGCCAGCAGCGTTCAGGGGGGCACTGAAGCTTTCTTT. As protein: CASSVQGGTEAFF. The variable domain in full, with the rest retrieved from reference TRBV7-2 and TRBJ1-1, is GAGVSQSPSNKVTEKGKDVELRCDPISGHTALYWYRQSLGQGLEFLIYFQGNSAPDKSGLPSDRFSAERTGGSVSTLTIQRTQQEDSAVYLCASSVQGGTEAFFGQGTRLTVV.

CDR3 DNA: TGTGCCAGCAGCCCCAGGTCCGGAGATACGCAGTATTTT. It specifies CASSPRSGDTQYF. This sequence joins TRBV7-2 and TRBJ2-3; no clear D gene. Germline assignment: CDR1 SGHTA and CDR2 FQGNSA. The CDR3 loop spans 13 amino acids. Between the trimmed V and J ends, which lost 5 bases and 5 bases, there was a span of 11 bases.

This clone has only a few counts. The chain recombines TRBV6-8 with TRBJ2-7; the D gene is possibly TRBD1 (6 bases). Trimming cost V 10 bases and J 3 bases, with 19 bases left between them. The CDR3 length is 14 residues. Germline V gives CDR1 MNHGY, CDR2 SAAAGT. The CDR3 DNA reads TGTGCCACAGCAGCTGGGGGCGCGAGCTACGAGCAGTACTTC. This codes for CATAAGGASYEQYF.

This chain connects TRBV11-3 to TRBJ2-3; D is uncertain. The V end was cut by 4 bases, the J end by 5 bases, with 13 bases between. Per germline, CDR1 SGHNT and CDR2 YENEEA. The CDR3 spans 14 residues. The CDR3: CASSSYLNQDTQYF. In DNA form, the CDR3 reads TGTGCCAGCAGCTCCTACCTTAACCAAGATACGCAGTATTTT.

The chain uses TRBV29-1 and TRBJ2-3, with 9 bases that match TRBD2. CDR3 length: 15 amino acids. CDR1 and CDR2 from the germline V gene are SQVTM and ANQGSEA. The trim removed 6 bases at V and 2 bases at J, leaving 9 bases unmatched. CDR3 DNA: TGCAGCGTGAATAGACTAGCGGACTTCACAGATACGCAGTATTTT. Its translation: CSVNRLADFTDTQYF.

The rearrangement uses TRBV5-1 and TRBJ1-1; the match to TRBD1 covers 7 bases. With V trimmed by 1 base and J by 4 bases, 10 bases remained unmatched. This CDR3 is built from 16 residues. CDR1 is SGHRS, CDR2 YFSETQ, per germline. CDR3: CASSLRVGQGVTEAFF. CDR3 sequence (DNA): TGCGCCAGCAGCTTGCGTGTCGGGCAGGGGGTCACTGAAGCTTTCTTT.

This clone has only a few counts. This CDR3 reads CASLPGDGTDTQYF. The CDR3 region has the DNA TGTGCCAGCCTCCCGGGGGATGGCACAGATACGCAGTATTTT. This chain connects TRBV9 to TRBJ2-3, with a weak D call TRBD2 (6 bases). V gave up 7 bases and J gave up 1 base, with 13 bases separating them. Looked up from germline, CDR1 is SGDLS and CDR2 is YYNGEE. This CDR3 contains 14 residues. Combining the CDR3 with reference TRBV9 and TRBJ2-3 gives the whole variable domain DSGVTQTPKHLITATGQRVTLRCSPRSGDLSVYWYQQSLDQGLQFLIQYYNGEERAKGNILERFSAQQFPDLHSELNLSSLELGDSALYFCASLPGDGTDTQYFGPGTRLTVL.

This sequence joins TRBV6-8 and TRBJ1-1; no firm D call. Trimming stripped 4 bases from V and 1 base from J, with 10 bases between. Looked up from germline, CDR1 is MNHGY and CDR2 is SAAAGT. The CDR3 spans 14 residues. Written as DNA, the CDR3 is TGTGCCAGCAGTTCCCGGACGGGGAACACTGAAGCTTTCTTT. Its translation: CASSSRTGNTEAFF.

V usage is TRBV6-1 and J usage is TRBJ1-1; D is possibly TRBD1 (5 bases). The V and J ends lost 1 base and 1 base respectively, with 13 bases between them. The CDR3 totals 16 residues. CDR1 is MNHNS, CDR2 SASEGT, per germline. CDR3 in DNA: TGTGCCAGCAGTGAAGTTGGGGCCGTTTGGAACACTGAAGCTTTCTTT. Residues: CASSEVGAVWNTEAFF.

This clone turned up a few times. The chain joins TRBV28 to TRBJ1-1, with TRBD1 as a possible D gene (5 bases). Trimming shortened V by 6 bases and J by 1 base, and 18 bases separated the two germline ends. CDR3 size: 16 residues. The germline V gene has CDR1 MDHEN and CDR2 SYDVKM. The CDR3 here is CASSSGTAVGNTEAFF. CDR3 in DNA: TGTGCCAGCAGCTCCGGGACGGCGGTCGGGAACACTGAAGCTTTCTTT.

This clone rates as medium-sized (0.01 to 0.1%). The genes are TRBV6-8 and TRBJ2-7; 7 bases line up with TRBD1. Germline values: CDR1 MNHGY, CDR2 SAAAGT. This CDR3 has 12 amino acids. V shed 6 bases, J shed 5 bases, and the junction held 4 bases outside the gene matches. DNA for the CDR3: TGTGCCAGCAGCGGGACAGCCCACGAGCAGTACTTC. It specifies CASSGTAHEQYF.

This clone was seen more than once but under ten times. The J gene is TRBJ2-7, the V gene TRBV6-8; maybe TRBD1 (6 bases). This CDR3 contains 14 residues. V was shortened by 6 bases and J by 5 bases, with 17 bases between the two germline ends. CDR1 is MNHGY and CDR2 is SAAAGT in the germline V gene. This CDR3 reads CASSRTHRVNEQYF. The DNA for the CDR3 is TGTGCCAGCAGCCGAACGCACAGGGTCAACGAGCAGTACTTC.

The V gene is TRBV11-3, the J gene TRBJ2-7; either TRBD1 or TRBD2 may fit D (5 bases each). V was cut by 5 bases and J by 6 bases, with 26 bases left in between. Germline CDR1 is SGHNT and CDR2 is YENEEA. The CDR3 spans 17 residues. CDR3 sequence (DNA): TGTGCCAGCAGCCAGGAAACGGTCCCTCTTTCTGGGGGCGAGCAGTACTTC. Translating it yields CASSQETVPLSGGEQYF.

V and J are TRBV5-1 and TRBJ2-1, with D maybe TRBD1 (5 bases). With 2 bases removed from V and 4 bases from J, the gap between germline ends came to 10 bases. CDR1 and CDR2 from the germline V gene are SGHRS and YFSETQ. CDR3 size: 14 residues. The CDR3, as DNA: TGCGCCAGCAGCTTACAGGAGCTGTACAATGAGCAGTTCTTC. Amino acid sequence: CASSLQELYNEQFF.

This chain joins TRBV6-1 and TRBJ2-7; perhaps TRBD2 as D (5 bases). This CDR3 is 14 amino acids long. V lost 1 base to trimming and J lost 5 bases, with 12 bases between them. CDR1 MNHNS and CDR2 SASEGT come from the germline V gene. The DNA for the CDR3 is TGTGCCAGCAGTGAAGATAGCGATCCTAACGAGCAGTACTTC. It yields the protein CASSEDSDPNEQYF.

This clone was detected only a few times. The chain carries TRBV28 and TRBJ1-2; D not resolved. The CDR3 is 13 residues long. Germline V gene sequence: CDR1 MDHEN, CDR2 SYDVKM. Trimming shortened V by 3 bases and J by 4 bases, and 9 bases separated the two germline ends. The CDR3 DNA reads as TGTGCCAGCAGTTTTAATTCTGGCTATGGCTACACCTTC. This gives the protein CASSFNSGYGYTF.

This clone has just a few counts. V usage is TRBV11-3 and J usage is TRBJ2-5; 8 positions agree with TRBD1. Trimming took 3 bases from V and 1 from J; bases not matched to a gene: 1. This CDR3 is 14 amino acids long. Germline V gene data show CDR1 as SGHNT and CDR2 as YENEEA. CDR3 loop: CASSLGQAQETQYF. CDR3 sequence (DNA): TGTGCCAGCAGCTTGGGACAGGCCCAAGAGACCCAGTACTTC. The full variable domain, in which reference TRBV11-3 and TRBJ2-5 provide the parts outside the CDR3, is EAGVVQSPRYKIIEKKQPVAFWCNPISGHNTLYWYLQNLGQGPELLIRYENEEAVDDSQLPKDRFSAERLKGVDSTLKIQPAELGDSAVYLCASSLGQAQETQYFGPGTRLLVL.

The V call is TRBV9, the J call TRBJ1-3; 9 bases map to TRBD1. The germline gives CDR1 SGDLS, CDR2 YYNGEE. The CDR3 is made up of 15 amino acids. J was trimmed by 4 bases and V by 4 bases; bases with no gene match: 6. The CDR3 here is CASSPWTGEGNTIYF. DNA for the CDR3: TGTGCCAGCAGCCCCTGGACAGGGGAGGGAAACACCATATATTTT.

This chain joins TRBV15 and TRBJ2-1; 11 bases map to TRBD2. CDR3 length equals 14 residues. After removal of 9 bases from V and 0 bases from J, the junction contained 1 base not matched to a gene. The germline CDR1 and CDR2 sequences are LNHNV and YYDKDF (reference sequence). This CDR3 is CATSGGGSYNEQFF. DNA of the CDR3: TGTGCCACTAGCGGGGGGGGCTCCTACAATGAGCAGTTCTTC.